The 8 T cell receptor beta chains reported below all come from one sample, sequenced in a study of CD8 T cells in ankylosing spondylitis. TCRdb recomputed calls from the 5' RACE reads with MiXCR, one row per CDR3 protein. The sample records around 770,000 distinct CDR3 sequences, over 9.5% being singletons. No antigen has been assigned to these receptors. General observations from the study: In ankylosing spondylitis blood, a motif of roughly 8 highly homologous TCR beta variants appeared characteristic.

Sequencing was done on a sample of blood, either unsorted or a sorted T cell fraction (not recorded which). The receptors stem from a male donor with ankylosing spondylitis.

This clonotype has ten or more counts. This chain links TRBV4-2 with TRBJ2-1, with D tentatively TRBD1 (6 bases). The CDR3 has 16 residues. V dropped 6 bases and J dropped 2 bases, with 17 bases sitting between them. The germline gives CDR1 LGHNA, CDR2 YNFKEQ. This chain's CDR3 is CASRYRAGDPYNEQFF. CDR3 bases: TGTGCCAGCAGGTACAGGGCAGGAGACCCCTACAATGAGCAGTTCTTC.

V usage is TRBV14 and J usage is TRBJ2-5, with 10 positions matching TRBD2. The CDR3 runs 17 residues. Trimming removed 1 base from V and 7 bases from J; junction bases left unmatched: 12. Germline-derived CDR1 and CDR2 are SGHDN and FVKESK. CDR3 amino acids: CASSQALSGRAERTQYF. In DNA, the CDR3 is TGTGCCAGCAGCCAAGCTCTCAGCGGGAGGGCCGAACGGACCCAGTACTTC.

This clonotype was seen more than once but under ten times. The chain links TRBV9 to TRBJ1-1; D gene unclear. The V end was cut by 4 bases, the J end by 1 base, with 17 bases between. Germline V CDR1 and CDR2: SGDLS, YYNGEE. The CDR3 extends over 16 amino acids. In nucleotides, the CDR3 is TGTGCCAGCAGCCCACCCCAAGGTGTCGGGAACACTGAAGCTTTCTTT. Its translation is CASSPPQGVGNTEAFF.

This clonotype was found a few times. The chain is built from TRBV6-5 and TRBJ2-7; D is ambiguous. The CDR3 has 14 residues. Germline lookup yields CDR1 MNHEY and CDR2 SVGAGI. V gave up 0 bases and J gave up 9 bases, with 15 bases separating them. The CDR3 spells CASSYSRASVGQYF. In DNA form, the CDR3 reads TGTGCCAGCAGTTACTCCCGGGCGTCGGTGGGGCAGTACTTC.

This clonotype was seen at least ten times. This sequence joins TRBV12-3 or TRBV12-4 and TRBJ1-5; possible D gene TRBD1, 5 bases. There are 15 residues in the CDR3. Trimming took 1 base from V and 0 from J, leaving 7 bases between them. The CDR3 bases are TGTGCCAGCAGTTTAGGGGACTATAGCAATCAGCCCCAGCATTTT. The encoded protein is CASSLGDYSNQPQHF.

The chain combines TRBV4-3 with TRBJ2-3, with 7 bases fitting TRBD1. The CDR3 covers 15 residues. Per the germline V gene, CDR1 is LGHNA and CDR2 is YSLEER. The V segment lost 6 bases and the J segment 3 bases; nucleotides outside the gene matches: 9. CDR3 coding DNA: TGCGCCAGCAGTCGACAGGGTTCGGGGACAGATACGCAGTATTTT. It translates to CASSRQGSGTDTQYF.

This chain uses TRBV20-1 with TRBJ1-5; D not resolved. This CDR3 has 14 amino acids. V was clipped by 5 bases and J by 5 bases, with 16 bases between them. The germline V gene has CDR1 DFQATT and CDR2 SNEGSKA (reference sequence). The CDR3, as DNA: TGCAGTGCTCGACGCCGCCCATCGGATCAGCCCCAGCATTTT. This translates into CSARRRPSDQPQHF.

This clonotype has a handful of counts. The chain joins TRBV7-2 to TRBJ2-1; no reliable D call. Germline assignment: CDR1 SGHTA and CDR2 FQGNSA. Between the trimmed V and J ends, which lost 7 bases and 0 bases, there was a span of 7 bases. The CDR3 contains 13 residues. The CDR3 is CASTPPSYNEQFF. The CDR3 bases are TGTGCCAGCACCCCGCCCTCCTACAATGAGCAGTTCTTC. The whole variable domain, remainder taken from reference TRBV7-2 and TRBJ2-1, is GAGVSQSPSNKVTEKGKDVELRCDPISGHTALYWYRQSLGQGLEFLIYFQGNSAPDKSGLPSDRFSAERTGGSVSTLTIQRTQQEDSAVYLCASTPPSYNEQFFGPGTRLTVL.